This TCR beta chain was profiled in a study of T cell changes during pregnancy in multiple sclerosis. TCRdb's copy holds only in-frame clones and misses some; the assay was immunoSEQ multiplex PCR. In the table there are around 100,000 clones, roughly 90% of which are singletons. This material consisted of peripheral blood, taken after pregnancy. This clonotype originated in a female donor with multiple sclerosis, enrolled in a pregnancy study.

CDR3 nucleotide sequence: TGTGCCAGCAGTGCAGAGACAGGGGGTAATTCACCCCTCCACTTT. This codes for CASSAETGGNSPLHF. The chain has TRBV6-1 and TRBJ1-6; 9 positions match TRBD1. Per germline, CDR1 MNHNS and CDR2 SASEGT. CDR3 size: 15 residues. Losses at the gene ends were 4 bases for V and 6 bases for J; bases not matched to a gene: 4.